The clone carrying this T cell receptor beta chain was detected only a few times. Its target is unknown. This entry is derived from a study of stem cell transplantation in POMP-related autoinflammatory disease. Trimming pared 1 base from V and 6 bases from J, leaving 13 bases between. Germline V gene sequence: CDR1 MNHNS, CDR2 SASEGT. The CDR3 is 14 residues long. PRAID combined immunodeficiency and autoinflammation. Study-level points and caveats: PRAID patients trended toward lower TRB diversity and higher clonality in all analyzed T-cell subsets. Patients with PRAID showed a restricted number of unique TRB V-J gene pairings.

TCRdb keeps only in-frame clones here, not all; method: immunoSEQ multiplex PCR. The repertoire holds about 26,000 clones, around 83% seen once, with approximately 2.3% in the top ten. The sequenced sample was CD4+ T cells from PBMCs, obtained before stem cell transplantation. The clonotype was recovered from a human donor with POMP-related autoinflammation and immune dysregulation (PRAID). The gene calls are TRBV6-1 and TRBJ2-7; D might be TRBD1 or TRBD2, each matching 6 bases. DNA of the CDR3: TGTGCCAGCAGTGAAGAAGTCAGGGGAGGCGAGCAGTACTTC. Its protein product is CASSEEVRGGEQYF.